Below, 21 T cell receptor beta chains from the same sample are listed, as sequenced in a study of cytomegalovirus exposure and HLA in healthy donors. Use of 60 Vbeta and 13 Jbeta primers characterized the PCR. Assay used: immunoSEQ multiplex PCR; TCRdb lists only in-frame clones, some missing. The sample includes about 190,000 clones, 60% to 85% seen only once; the top ten take 1.5% to 2%. Sequenced: PBMCs. The receptors originated from a woman aged 18-29 years in good health and CMV-seronegative.

The J gene is TRBJ1-3, the V gene TRBV19; the match to TRBD1 covers 8 bases. The CDR3 loop spans 15 amino acids. Unmatched junction bases numbered 5, after V lost 5 bases and J lost 2 bases. CDR1 is LNHDA, CDR2 SQIVND, per germline (reference sequence). The CDR3 protein is CASSRIQGAGNTIYF. The CDR3 DNA follows: TGTGCCAGTAGTCGCATACAGGGGGCTGGAAACACCATATATTTT. The full variable domain, completed using reference TRBV19 and TRBJ1-3, is DGGITQSPKYLFRKEGQNVTLSCEQNLNHDAMYWYRQDPGQGLRLIYYSQIVNDFQKGDIAEGYSVSREKKESFPLTVTSAQKNPTAFYLCASSRIQGAGNTIYFGEGSWLTVV.

V gene TRBV6-1 combines with J gene TRBJ1-2; D is undetermined. This CDR3 comprises 14 residues. Germline V CDR1 and CDR2: MNHNS, SASEGT. Trimming left V 2 bases short and J 2 bases short, with 9 bases between. CDR3 amino acids: CASSESPVNYGYTF. CDR3 coding DNA: TGTGCCAGCAGTGAAAGCCCCGTCAACTATGGCTACACCTTC.

The chain joins TRBV2 to TRBJ2-7, with 8 bases that match TRBD2. Germline V gives CDR1 SNHLY, CDR2 FYNNEI. CDR3 size: 15 residues. With V trimmed by 4 bases and J by 2 bases, 7 bases remained unmatched. CDR3 residues: CASSGASGQTYEQYF. The CDR3 DNA sequence: TGTGCCAGCAGTGGGGCTAGCGGGCAGACCTACGAGCAGTACTTC. The complete variable domain, with remaining parts taken from reference TRBV2 and TRBJ2-7, reads EPEVTQTPSHQVTQMGQEVILRCVPISNHLYFYWYRQILGQKVEFLVSFYNNEISEKSEIFDDQFSVERPDGSNFTLKIRSTKLEDSAMYFCASSGASGQTYEQYFGPGTRLTVT.

V usage is TRBV30 and J usage is TRBJ2-3; 10 nucleotides match TRBD2. CDR1 is GTSNPN, CDR2 SVGIG, per germline (reference sequence). The length of the CDR3 is 16 residues. V was pared by 8 bases and J by 2 bases, with 13 bases of the junction left unmatched. The CDR3 DNA is TGTGCCCGCAAAAATGGACTAGCGGACCCCACAGATACGCAGTATTTT. Protein: CARKNGLADPTDTQYF.

V usage is TRBV5-1 and J usage is TRBJ2-1; 7 nucleotides match TRBD2. Trimming cost V 4 bases and J 8 bases; bases outside gene matches: 9. This CDR3 has 14 residues. CDR1 and CDR2 from the germline V gene are SGHRS and YFSETQ. The CDR3 loop is CASSMGLPLHEQFF. The CDR3 DNA reads TGCGCCAGCAGCATGGGACTACCCTTGCATGAGCAGTTCTTC.

This rearrangement joins TRBV4-3 to TRBJ1-1; D not resolved. Germline CDR1 is LGHNA and CDR2 is YSLEER. The CDR3 loop spans 13 amino acids. V lost 2 bases and J lost 1, with 5 bases in between. In DNA form, the CDR3 reads TGCGCCAGCAGCCAACTAAGGAACACTGAAGCTTTCTTT. Protein sequence: CASSQLRNTEAFF.

This chain connects TRBV13 to TRBJ1-6, with TRBD1 identical over 9 bases. Looked up from germline, CDR1 is PRHDT and CDR2 is FYEKMQ (reference sequence). This CDR3 contains 19 residues. V shed 8 bases, J shed 0 bases, and the junction held 14 bases outside the gene matches. CDR3 sequence reads: CASEKGQGREGSYNSPLHF. The CDR3 DNA follows: TGTGCCAGCGAAAAGGGACAGGGTAGGGAAGGCTCCTATAATTCACCCCTCCACTTT.

The chain recombines TRBV19 with TRBJ1-5; D not resolved. The CDR3 contains 13 residues. CDR1 is LNHDA, CDR2 SQIVND, per germline (reference sequence). The V and J ends lost 6 bases and 5 bases respectively, with 11 bases between them. This chain's CDR3 is CASRSPDYQPQHF. The CDR3 nucleotides are TGTGCCAGTAGATCCCCCGACTATCAGCCCCAGCATTTT.

This chain connects TRBV6-1 to TRBJ2-7; 8 nucleotides align to TRBD1. This CDR3 has 13 residues. Germline-derived CDR1 and CDR2 are MNHNS and SASEGT. With V trimmed by 10 bases and J by 5 bases, 10 bases remained unmatched. This CDR3 reads CATTWQGANEQYF. The CDR3 DNA is TGTGCCACCACCTGGCAGGGGGCCAACGAGCAGTACTTC.

This clone was seen only once. The chain couples TRBV28 to TRBJ1-5; a possible D gene is TRBD1 (5 bases). V lost 5 bases to trimming and J lost 4 bases, with 18 bases between them. From germline, CDR1 is MDHEN and CDR2 SYDVKM. This CDR3 is 16 amino acids long. The CDR3 region is CASSPPEGQRNQPQHF. CDR3 coding DNA: TGTGCCAGCAGTCCCCCAGAAGGACAAAGGAATCAGCCCCAGCATTTT.

The rearrangement links TRBV11-2 to TRBJ1-1; 9 bases are a match to TRBD1. The germline V gene has CDR1 SGHAT and CDR2 FQNNGV. Unmatched junction bases numbered 11, after V lost 0 bases and J lost 3 bases. This CDR3 has 18 residues. The CDR3 sequence is CASSLDWTGDLADTEAFF. CDR3 coding DNA: TGTGCCAGCAGCTTAGATTGGACAGGGGATCTGGCGGACACTGAAGCTTTCTTT.

The chain has TRBV28 and TRBJ1-1, with 10 bases matching TRBD1. This CDR3 has 14 amino acids. CDR1 is MDHEN, CDR2 SYDVKM, per germline. Trimming at V came to 7 bases and at J to 3 bases, leaving 5 bases not matched to a gene. The CDR3 coding sequence is TGTGCCAGCAATTCCGGGACAGGGGACACTGAAGCTTTCTTT. Its translation is CASNSGTGDTEAFF.

This rearrangement joins TRBV7-9 to TRBJ2-1; 8 bases fit TRBD1. Unmatched junction bases numbered 2, after V lost 2 bases and J lost 8 bases. This CDR3 spans 13 amino acids. Germline lookup yields CDR1 SEHNR and CDR2 FQNEAQ (reference sequence). The CDR3 region has the DNA TGTGCCAGCAGCTTACCAGGGGGCGATGAGCAGTTCTTC. Its protein product is CASSLPGGDEQFF.

This clone was found a few times. The chain recombines TRBV4-2 with TRBJ1-5; D perhaps matches TRBD1 (5 bases). CDR3 length: 16 residues. V lost 0 bases and J lost 4, with 13 bases in between. Germline V CDR1 and CDR2: LGHNA, YNFKEQ. CDR3 bases: TGTGCCAGCAGCCAAGAGGAGGGTGAGGGGAATCAGCCCCAGCATTTT. This codes for CASSQEEGEGNQPQHF.

In DNA, the CDR3 is TGTGCCATCAGCCCCGGTAGCGGGAGAACAGATACGCAGTATTTT. Amino acids: CAISPGSGRTDTQYF. The genes are TRBV10-3 and TRBJ2-3; 9 positions agree with TRBD2. Germline CDR1 ENHRY, CDR2 SYGVKD. The CDR3 spans 15 residues. V lost 6 bases and J lost 3; bases outside the gene matches: 7.

The genes are TRBV19 and TRBJ1-2, with D tentatively TRBD1 (5 bases). The V end was cut by 5 bases, the J end by 4 bases, with 8 bases between. Germline loops: CDR1 LNHDA, CDR2 SQIVND (reference sequence). CDR3 size: 12 residues. The CDR3 sequence is CASSLQGYGYTF. The CDR3 nucleotides read TGTGCCAGTAGTCTTCAGGGCTATGGCTACACCTTC.

The chain uses TRBV4-1 and TRBJ1-2; TRBD1 matches at 11 bases. This CDR3 is built from 13 residues. Losses at the gene ends were 8 bases for V and 6 bases for J; bases not matched to a gene: 5. CDR1 is MGHRA, CDR2 YSYEKL, per germline. CDR3 sequence reads: CASGQGAINGYTF. CDR3 nucleotides: TGCGCCAGCGGACAGGGGGCGATAAATGGCTACACCTTC.

This clone was detected a few times. The chain employs TRBV15 and TRBJ1-2; D unresolved. Germline loops: CDR1 LNHNV, CDR2 YYDKDF (reference sequence). This CDR3 is 14 amino acids long. The ends were cut back, 0 bases at V and 2 bases at J, with 7 bases in the middle. CDR3 protein: CATSRDGFNYGYTF. Written as DNA, the CDR3 is TGTGCCACCAGCAGAGACGGTTTCAACTATGGCTACACCTTC.

This chain connects TRBV29-1 to TRBJ2-4, with 11 bases identical to TRBD2. CDR1 and CDR2 from the germline V gene are SQVTM and ANQGSEA. The CDR3 loop spans 14 amino acids. For the CDR3, the DNA is TGCAGTGGGCTAGCGGGAGGAGCCAAAAACATTCAGTACTTC. This sequence encodes CSGLAGGAKNIQYF.

The chain has TRBV27 and TRBJ2-3, with 9 bases matching TRBD2. The germline V gene has CDR1 MNHEY and CDR2 SMNVEV (reference sequence). With V trimmed by 2 bases and J by 5 bases, 5 bases remained unmatched. This CDR3 is built from 15 residues. DNA for the CDR3: TGTGCCAGCAGTTTAGCGGGGGGGCTTGTAGATACGCAGTATTTT. Protein product: CASSLAGGLVDTQYF.

The CDR3 DNA follows: TGTGCCAGCAGCCGGACTAGCGGGCTTTACAATGAGCAGTTCTTC. Translating it yields CASSRTSGLYNEQFF. J is TRBJ2-1 and V is TRBV27; TRBD2 matches 11 bases. Germline values: CDR1 MNHEY, CDR2 SMNVEV (reference sequence). The length of the CDR3 is 15 residues. V lost 6 bases, J lost 4 bases, and 5 bases stayed unmatched.